This TCR beta chain was observed in a study of T cell responses to AZD1222 COVID-19 vaccine. Findings and limits, study-wide: Of spike-specific TCRs, nearly half reportedly target regions left unmutated in variants. Clonal diversity was possibly underestimated, and white British individuals and females predominated among donors.

Note on this clone: Its specificity is unknown.

Measured with immunoSEQ multiplex PCR; TCRdb has only the in-frame clones, and not every one. This sample yields around 80,000 clones, of which roughly 83% are seen a single time; 8.5% to 9% belongs to the top ten. This sequence originates from an adult in good health. The input for sequencing was peripheral blood, taken on day 0 of AZD1222 vaccination.

CDR3 protein: CASSPAGIRPHTGELFF. In DNA, the CDR3 is TGTGCCAGCTCACCAGCCGGGATCAGGCCCCACACCGGGGAGCTGTTTTTT. V usage is TRBV18 and J usage is TRBJ2-2; a possible D gene is TRBD2 (5 bases). CDR1 and CDR2 (germline): KGHSH, LQKENI. V lost 2 bases, J lost 3 bases, and 16 bases lay in between. The CDR3 length is 17 residues.